This TCR beta chain was captured by sequencing in a study of OX40 agonist ivuxolimab in advanced cancers. Across the study: The treatment was a fully human IgG2 OX40 agonist, ivuxolimab.

This clone was seen more than once but under ten times. Trimming left V 4 bases short and J 1 base short, with 12 bases between. This CDR3 spans 15 amino acids. Per the germline V gene, CDR1 is SGHRS and CDR2 is YFSETQ. Sequencing used immunoSEQ multiplex PCR; TCRdb keeps in-frame clones, though not all of them. The table includes approximately 39,000 clones, roughly 80% detected once. The sample was CD4+ or CD8+ T cells sorted from blood, taken in a trial of the OX40 agonist ivuxolimab. The rearrangement links TRBV5-1 to TRBJ1-3; D not resolved. This receptor was obtained from an adult with an advanced solid tumor such as melanoma, head and neck, liver or kidney cancer. CDR3 sequence: CASSLGFGSGNTIYF. CDR3 nucleotides: TGCGCCAGCAGCCTGGGTTTTGGGTCTGGAAACACCATATATTTT.